The 10 T cell receptor beta chains in this list originate from one sample, sequenced in a study of early T cells in non-severe SARS-CoV-2 infection. TCRdb re-analysed the 5' RACE reads in MiXCR, keeping a single row per CDR3 protein. The table has around 60,000 distinct CDR3 sequences, around 12% seen once. The specimen sequenced was whole blood. All receptors derive from an adult who was a healthcare worker with PCR-confirmed SARS-CoV-2 infection or an uninfected control (not recorded which).

The rearrangement uses TRBV5-4 and TRBJ2-5, with 7 nucleotides matching TRBD2. The V and J ends lost 0 bases and 7 bases, in that order; junction bases with no gene match: 6. The CDR3 runs to 14 residues. Per germline, CDR1 SGHNT and CDR2 YYREEE (reference sequence). CDR3 amino acids: CASSLAAGDVTQYF. The DNA of the CDR3 is TGTGCCAGCAGCTTGGCGGCGGGAGATGTGACCCAGTACTTC.

This sequence joins TRBV28 and TRBJ1-2; D is undetermined. The CDR3 runs to 11 residues. Germline CDR1 MDHEN, CDR2 SYDVKM. With 8 bases removed from V and 4 bases from J, the gap between germline ends came to 8 bases. The CDR3, as DNA: TGTGCCAGCCGAAAGACCTATGGCTACACCTTC. This sequence encodes CASRKTYGYTF.

This clonotype was recorded many times. The rearrangement links TRBV23-1 to TRBJ2-4; TRBD1 agrees at 9 bases. TRBV23-1 is designated an ORF whose function remains uncertain. The CDR3 has 16 residues. With 2 bases clipped from V and 0 bases from J, the junction kept 2 bases outside the gene matches. DNA of the CDR3: TGCGCCAGCAGTCAACTGGGACAGGGAGCCAAAAACATTCAGTACTTC. This gives the protein CASSQLGQGAKNIQYF.

This clonotype has only a few counts. The chain links TRBV20-1 to TRBJ2-1, with D possibly being TRBD2 (6 bases). Trimming removed 4 bases from V and 15 bases from J, with 22 bases in between. Germline V lookup: CDR1 DFQATT, CDR2 SNEGSKA (reference sequence). The CDR3 runs to 13 residues. CDR3 sequence reads: CSAIYMGLDSSFF. CDR3 DNA sequence: TGCAGTGCTATATATATGGGACTTGACTCCTCGTTCTTC.

This clonotype was detected many times. The chain joins TRBV2 to TRBJ1-2, with D maybe TRBD1 (5 bases). V lost 3 bases and J 8 bases, leaving 22 bases between the germline ends. The CDR3 consists of 16 residues. From germline, CDR1 is SNHLY and CDR2 FYNNEI. The CDR3: CASSEKGGHLMEGYTF. CDR3 in DNA: TGTGCCAGCAGTGAGAAGGGCGGACATTTGATGGAGGGCTACACCTTC.

V and J are TRBV9 and TRBJ2-5; D possibly corresponds to TRBD2 (6 bases). Per the germline V gene, CDR1 is SGDLS and CDR2 is YYNGEE. The CDR3 runs to 16 residues. Deletions cut 1 base from V and 4 bases from J, with 17 bases between. CDR3 sequence reads: CASSVFGGIEAETQYF. DNA for the CDR3: TGTGCCAGCAGCGTATTTGGGGGGATTGAGGCAGAGACCCAGTACTTC. Together with reference TRBV9 and TRBJ2-5, the CDR3 gives the full variable domain: DSGVTQTPKHLITATGQRVTLRCSPRSGDLSVYWYQQSLDQGLQFLIQYYNGEERAKGNILERFSAQQFPDLHSELNLSSLELGDSALYFCASSVFGGIEAETQYFGPGTRLLVL.

The rearrangement links TRBV29-1 to TRBJ1-2, with D possibly TRBD1 on 6 matching bases. CDR3 length equals 14 residues. CDR1 is SQVTM and CDR2 is ANQGSEA in the germline V gene. The V end was cut by 6 bases, the J end by 4 bases, with 18 bases between. The CDR3 region is CSVTTGTTLYGYTF. The CDR3 nucleotides are TGCAGCGTAACCACCGGGACAACACTCTATGGCTACACCTTC. Combining the CDR3 with reference TRBV29-1 and TRBJ1-2 gives the whole variable domain SAVISQKPSRDICQRGTSLTIQCQVDSQVTMMFWYRQQPGQSLTLIATANQGSEATYESGFVIDKFPISRPNLTFSTLTVSNMSPEDSSIYLCSVTTGTTLYGYTFGSGTRLTVV.

Ten or more counts support this clonotype. The chain uses TRBV12-3 or TRBV12-4 and TRBJ2-6; weak D call: TRBD1 (6 bases). This CDR3 has 18 amino acids. V was trimmed by 5 bases and J by 0 bases, leaving 17 bases between them. Written as DNA, the CDR3 is TGTGCCAGCAGTCCCCAGACAGGTTCCCGCTCTGGGGCCAACGTCCTGACTTTC. Translating gives CASSPQTGSRSGANVLTF.

At least ten counts were recorded for this clonotype. The chain is built from TRBV7-9 and TRBJ2-1, with D tentatively TRBD2 (5 bases). Germline V gene data show CDR1 as SEHNR and CDR2 as FQNEAQ (reference sequence). Trimming left V 7 bases short and J 4 bases short, with 17 bases between. This CDR3 contains 15 residues. CDR3 sequence (DNA): TGTGCCAGCACCTCATGGGCCTTAGCGTACAATGAGCAGTTCTTC. Translation: CASTSWALAYNEQFF.

V gene TRBV6-5 combines with J gene TRBJ1-1; D gene ambiguous. Germline lookup yields CDR1 MNHEY and CDR2 SVGAGI. This CDR3 has 12 residues. Trimming took 8 bases from V and 3 from J, leaving 10 bases between them. CDR3: CASGGWDTEAFF. CDR3 coding DNA: TGTGCCAGCGGCGGGTGGGACACTGAAGCTTTCTTT.